The 7 T cell receptor beta chains given below trace back to one sample, sequenced in a study of fetal regulatory T cell absence and autoimmunity listed by TCRdb under 2017. The library was made by the immunoSEQ multiplex PCR assay. Held by TCRdb, this immuneACCESS table contains in-frame sequences only and omits some clones. Under half of the omission traces to an unresolved V gene where checked; the cause of the rest is unknown. This sample gives some 46,000 clones in total; just under 85% of them show up just once. 0.41% of the sample lies in the top ten. Sequencing input: cord blood. All receptors come from a newborn boy with IPEX syndrome.

The chain joins TRBV19 to TRBJ1-5, with D hard to call. V shed 1 base and J shed 2 bases, with 9 bases lying between them. The CDR3 loop spans 15 amino acids. CDR1 is LNHDA, CDR2 SQIVND, per germline (reference sequence). The CDR3: CASSIAQLGNQPQHF. The CDR3 DNA follows: TGTGCCAGTAGTATAGCACAGCTAGGCAATCAGCCCCAGCATTTT.

Written as DNA, the CDR3 is TGCAGCGTCCTGAAGAGGACCGGAAACACCATATATTTT. Amino acid sequence: CSVLKRTGNTIYF. The V gene is TRBV29-1, the J gene TRBJ1-3; the D is unclear. The germline CDR1 and CDR2 sequences are SQVTM and ANQGSEA. V lost 6 bases and J lost 4, with 13 bases in between. This CDR3 spans 13 amino acids.

The rearrangement joins TRBV5-5 to TRBJ2-2; D possibly corresponds to TRBD2 (5 bases). Per the germline V gene, CDR1 is SGHKS and CDR2 is YYEKEE (reference sequence). The V gene lost 2 bases and the J gene lost 1 base, with 6 bases spanning the gap. This CDR3 region has 14 residues. CDR3 sequence: CASSLSGNTGELFF. CDR3 bases: TGTGCCAGCAGCTTAAGCGGGAACACCGGGGAGCTGTTTTTT.

The rearrangement uses TRBV14 and TRBJ1-1, with D possibly matching TRBD1 (5 bases). V gave up 0 bases and J gave up 3 bases, with 5 bases separating them. CDR1 SGHDN and CDR2 FVKESK come from the germline V gene. This CDR3 spans 13 amino acids. CDR3 protein: CASSQEGDTEAFF. The DNA for the CDR3 is TGTGCCAGCAGCCAAGAGGGGGACACTGAAGCTTTCTTT.

CDR3 DNA sequence: TGCGCCAGCAGCCAAGGGAACACTGAAGCTTTCTTT. Protein: CASSQGNTEAFF. The genes are TRBV4-1 and TRBJ1-1; D gene unclear. V was pared by 1 base and J by 1 base, with 1 base between. In germline, CDR1 is MGHRA, CDR2 YSYEKL. This CDR3 spans 12 amino acids.

This clone was seen just once. This sequence joins TRBV27 and TRBJ1-1; D unclear. Germline CDR1 reads MNHEY; CDR2 reads SMNVEV (reference sequence). Deletions cut 2 bases from V and 3 bases from J, with 7 bases between. The CDR3 sequence is 13 residues long. The CDR3 region is CASSLVGDTEAFF. The CDR3 coding sequence is TGTGCCAGCAGTTTAGTGGGAGACACTGAAGCTTTCTTT.

The J gene is TRBJ2-7, the V gene TRBV6-5, with 12 bases that match TRBD2. The CDR3 totals 14 residues. Germline assignment: CDR1 MNHEY and CDR2 SVGAGI. V lost 8 bases, J lost 6 bases, and 8 bases stayed unmatched. The chain's CDR3 is CASVGTSGRSEQYF. The CDR3 DNA follows: TGTGCCAGCGTCGGTACTAGCGGGAGGTCCGAGCAGTACTTC.